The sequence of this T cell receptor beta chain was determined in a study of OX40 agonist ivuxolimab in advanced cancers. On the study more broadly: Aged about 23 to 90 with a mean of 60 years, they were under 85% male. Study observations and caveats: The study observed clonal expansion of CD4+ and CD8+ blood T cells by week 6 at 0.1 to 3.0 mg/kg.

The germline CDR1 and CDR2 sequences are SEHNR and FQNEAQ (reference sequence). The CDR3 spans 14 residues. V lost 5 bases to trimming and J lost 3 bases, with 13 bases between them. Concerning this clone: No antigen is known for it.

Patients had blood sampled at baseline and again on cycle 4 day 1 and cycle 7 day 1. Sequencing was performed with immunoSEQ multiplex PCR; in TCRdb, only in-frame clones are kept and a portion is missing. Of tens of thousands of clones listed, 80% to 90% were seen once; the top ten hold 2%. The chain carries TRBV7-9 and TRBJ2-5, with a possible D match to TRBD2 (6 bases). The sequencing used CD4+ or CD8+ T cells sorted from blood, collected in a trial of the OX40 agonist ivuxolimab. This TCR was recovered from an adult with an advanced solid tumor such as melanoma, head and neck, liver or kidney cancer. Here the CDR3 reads CASSAGTDEETQYF. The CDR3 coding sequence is TGTGCCAGCAGCGCGGGGACGGACGAAGAGACCCAGTACTTC. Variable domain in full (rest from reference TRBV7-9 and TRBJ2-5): DTGVSQNPRHKITKRGQNVTFRCDPISEHNRLYWYRQTLGQGPEFLTYFQNEAQLEKSRLLSDRFSAERPKGSFSTLEIQRTEQGDSAMYLCASSAGTDEETQYFGPGTRLLVL.